The clone carrying this T cell receptor beta chain was picked up many times. Time point noted: newly diagnosed GD, antithyroid drugs for less than 3 months. PBMCs were the source of the RNA used for TCR sequencing. Xi'an, China, was home to the endocrinology department that provided patients. Relying on iRepertoire HTBI primers and Arm-PCR of CDR3 regions, the team built TCR beta libraries. TCRdb passed the multiplex PCR reads through MiXCR, listing each CDR3 protein once. The profile shows some 340,000 distinct CDR3 sequences, approximately 10% of them singletons. These data are taken from a study of regulatory T cells in long-lasting Graves disease. Germline values: CDR1 SGHTA, CDR2 FQGNSA. The ends were cut back, 1 base at V and 4 bases at J, with 10 bases in the middle. The CDR3 has 15 amino acids. The data were also submitted as part of a second study, on T cells in Graves' hyperthyroidism and ophthalmopathy. Per that study: The HTBI primer set drove a first-round RT-PCR of the TCR CDR3. Ophthalmopathy was told apart from stable hyperthyroidism by a 13 V-J model. Onset of ophthalmopathy came a median roughly 6.4 months after the model predicted it.

J is TRBJ2-2 and V is TRBV7-2; the D gene is possibly TRBD1 (6 bases). The specimen comprised peripheral blood mononuclear cells (PBMCs), sampled at new diagnosis, from a patient treated with antithyroid drugs. This clonotype was obtained from a woman between 18 and 30 years old with Graves disease. As DNA, the CDR3 is TGTGCCAGCAGCTTAGTTTACAGGGCCACCGGGGAGCTGTTTTTT. Translated: CASSLVYRATGELFF.